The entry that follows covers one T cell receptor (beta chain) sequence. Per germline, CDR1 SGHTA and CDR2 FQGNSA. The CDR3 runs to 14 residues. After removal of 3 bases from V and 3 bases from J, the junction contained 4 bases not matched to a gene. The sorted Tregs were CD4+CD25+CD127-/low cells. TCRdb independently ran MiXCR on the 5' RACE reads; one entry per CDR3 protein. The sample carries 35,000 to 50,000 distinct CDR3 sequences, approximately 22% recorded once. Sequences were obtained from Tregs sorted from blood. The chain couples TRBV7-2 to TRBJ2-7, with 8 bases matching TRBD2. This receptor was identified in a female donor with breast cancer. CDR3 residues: CASSFGTSYYEQYF. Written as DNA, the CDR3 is TGTGCCAGCAGCTTCGGGACTAGTTACTACGAGCAGTACTTC.